These T cell receptor beta chains were read from a single sample in a study of blood T cell repertoires in COVID-19. The data were produced by immunoSEQ multiplex PCR, yet TCRdb's version contains in-frame clones alone and is incomplete. The sample includes tens of thousands of clones, 65% to 90% of them seen just once. The sample was peripheral blood. The origin of the receptors is a middle-aged man with acute or convalescent COVID-19. Both conserved end residues are part of each CDR3. The D gene is left open where the match is weak. Clone size is shown for a subset of rows, as once, few, many or a class of expanded clone.

j_gene | d_gene | abundance | v_gene | CDR3aa | CDR3nt
TRBJ2-5 | NA | NA | TRBV7-6 | CASSFRDWETQYF | TGTGCCAGCAGCTTCCGGGACTGGGAGACCCAGTACTTC
TRBJ1-2 | NA | once | TRBV5-6 | CASSLQGLTLRGYTF | TGTGCCAGCAGCCTGCAGGGACTTACACTGAGGGGCTACACCTTC
TRBJ2-2 | NA | once | TRBV19 | CASSIDLIHRQGTGTGELFF | TGTGCCAGTAGTATAGATCTTATACACCGGCAGGGAACGGGCACCGGGGAGCTGTTTTTT
TRBJ2-1 | TRBD1 | NA | TRBV27 | CASIGTGVSSYNEQFF | TGTGCCAGCATCGGGACAGGGGTAAGCTCCTACAATGAGCAGTTCTTC
TRBJ2-1 | NA | NA | TRBV24-1 | CATSARTGPSYNEQFF | TGTGCCACCAGTGCCAGAACAGGGCCCTCCTACAATGAGCAGTTCTTC
TRBJ2-5 | NA | NA | TRBV5-4 | CASSLGVAGAMRETQYF | TGTGCCAGCAGCTTGGGGGTAGCTGGGGCGATGAGGGAGACCCAGTACTTC
TRBJ1-2 | NA | NA | TRBV4-1 | CASTPGDGQTYGYTF | TGCGCCAGCACTCCAGGTGACGGACAGACTTATGGCTACACCTTC
TRBJ1-2 | NA | NA | TRBV3-1/TRBV3-2 | CASRRSGGLGDYTF | TGTGCCAGCAGACGCTCGGGAGGGTTGGGGGACTACACCTTC
TRBJ1-1 | TRBD1 | NA | TRBV5-1 | CASSLQGMNTEAFF | TGCGCCAGCAGCTTACAGGGGATGAACACTGAAGCTTTCTTT
TRBJ1-2 | NA | NA | TRBV5-1 | CASSVGVAGYGYTF | TGCGCCAGCAGTGTTGGTGTGGCGGGGTATGGCTACACCTTC
TRBJ2-1 | NA | NA | TRBV3-1/TRBV3-2 | CASSQDLGQGAVNEQFF | TGTGCCAGCAGCCAAGATCTAGGCCAAGGGGCAGTAAATGAGCAGTTCTTC
TRBJ1-1 | NA | few | TRBV6-4 | CASSPGFMNTEAFF | TGTGCCAGCAGCCCCGGGTTCATGAACACTGAAGCTTTCTTT
TRBJ2-5 | NA | NA | TRBV5-1 | CASSFLSLQETQYF | TGCGCCAGCAGCTTTTTGAGCCTCCAAGAGACCCAGTACTTC
TRBJ2-5 | NA | NA | TRBV7-7 | CASSRNRATETQYF | TGTGCTAGCAGCCGTAACAGGGCAACAGAGACCCAGTACTTC
TRBJ1-6 | NA | NA | TRBV30 | CAWSVLGGDSPLHF | TGTGCCTGGAGTGTGTTAGGGGGTGATTCACCCCTCCACTTT
TRBJ2-1 | NA | once | TRBV2 | CASTLLDEQFF | TGTGCCAGCACCCTATTAGATGAGCAGTTCTTC
TRBJ2-5 | NA | few | TRBV24-1 | CATKIFQRLREETQYF | TGTGCCACCAAAATATTCCAACGTCTGAGAGAAGAGACCCAGTACTTC
TRBJ1-1 | TRBD1 | NA | TRBV3-1/TRBV3-2 | CASSQGGQGTEAFF | TGTGCCAGCAGCCAAGGGGGACAGGGGACTGAAGCTTTCTTT
TRBJ1-2 | NA | NA | TRBV30 | CAWNLGGYGYTF | TGTGCCTGGAACCTCGGCGGCTATGGCTACACCTTC
TRBJ2-7 | TRBD1 | NA | TRBV25-1 | CASSSRDRAFYEQYF | TGTGCCAGCAGTTCCCGGGACAGGGCCTTCTACGAGCAGTACTTC
TRBJ2-2 | NA | NA | TRBV14 | CASSQDLVANTGELFF | TGTGCCAGCAGCCAAGATCTGGTGGCTAACACCGGGGAGCTGTTTTTT
TRBJ2-3 | TRBD2 | once | TRBV11-1 | CASSFERGADTQYF | TGTGCCAGCAGCTTCGAGCGGGGGGCGGATACGCAGTATTTT
TRBJ2-2 | NA | once | TRBV5-4 | CASSSLARTGGTGELFF | TGTGCCAGCAGCTCGCTAGCCCGTACCGGGGGCACCGGGGAGCTGTTTTTT
TRBJ1-4 | NA | NA | TRBV2 | CASITVGSEKLFF | TGTGCCAGCATAACAGTAGGGAGTGAAAAACTGTTTTTT
TRBJ2-7 | NA | NA | TRBV2 | CASNLAPGLEQYF | TGTGCCAGCAACCTGGCACCCGGACTCGAGCAGTACTTC
TRBJ2-5 | NA | NA | TRBV7-3 | CASSYTGHQETQYF | TGTGCCAGCAGCTACACAGGCCACCAAGAGACCCAGTACTTC
TRBJ2-1 | NA | few | TRBV4-1 | CASSQSLIRGPNNEQFF | TGCGCCAGCAGCCAATCCTTAATAAGAGGGCCAAACAATGAGCAGTTCTTC
TRBJ1-2 | TRBD1 | NA | TRBV14 | CASSPQGPLGYTF | TGTGCCAGCAGCCCACAGGGGCCGCTAGGCTACACCTTC
TRBJ2-1 | TRBD2 | NA | TRBV10-3 | CAISGFSTSGGAYEQFF | TGTGCCATCAGTGGCTTCTCAACTAGCGGGGGGGCATATGAGCAGTTCTTC
TRBJ2-7 | NA | NA | TRBV30 | CAWKTANEQYF | TGTGCCTGGAAGACAGCTAACGAGCAGTACTTC
TRBJ1-5 | TRBD1 | NA | TRBV4-2 | CASSLDTGDWQPQHF | TGTGCCAGCAGCCTAGATACAGGGGATTGGCAGCCCCAGCATTTT
TRBJ1-3 | NA | few | TRBV28 | CASSSQGGGLIVNTIYF | TGTGCCAGCAGCTCTCAAGGGGGGGGCCTTATTGTAAACACCATATATTTT
TRBJ1-5 | TRBD1 | NA | TRBV4-1 | CASSQEGRTGNQPQHF | TGCGCCAGCAGCCAAGAAGGAAGGACAGGGAATCAGCCCCAGCATTTT
TRBJ1-5 | TRBD1 | NA | TRBV7-2 | CASSLMATGKNQPQHF | TGTGCCAGCAGCTTAATGGCGACAGGGAAGAATCAGCCCCAGCATTTT
TRBJ2-7 | TRBD2 | NA | TRBV6-5 | CASIWTSGAYEQYF | TGTGCCAGCATTTGGACTAGCGGAGCCTACGAGCAGTACTTC
TRBJ1-6 | NA | NA | TRBV19 | CASTSPGRVSPLHF | TGTGCCAGTACCTCTCCGGGGAGGGTTTCACCCCTCCACTTT
TRBJ1-6 | NA | NA | TRBV4-2 | CASSQVQGQGQGSPLHF | TGTGCCAGCAGCCAAGTCCAGGGCCAGGGGCAGGGTTCACCCCTCCACTTT
TRBJ1-6 | TRBD1 | NA | TRBV30 | CAWSWDSFNSPLHF | TGTGCCTGGAGTTGGGACAGCTTTAATTCACCCCTCCACTTT
TRBJ2-7 | NA | NA | TRBV5-6 | CASSLYPGLAYEQYF | TGTGCCAGCAGCTTGTATCCAGGTCTGGCCTACGAGCAGTACTTC
TRBJ1-4 | NA | NA | TRBV6-5 | CATSSLATNEKLFF | TGTGCCACCTCGAGCCTTGCAACTAATGAAAAACTGTTTTTT
TRBJ2-5 | NA | NA | TRBV21-1 | CASSHDIWYQETQYF | TGTGCCAGCAGCCATGACATTTGGTACCAAGAGACCCAGTACTTC
TRBJ2-7 | TRBD1 | once | TRBV12-3/TRBV12-4 | CASSRDRGDEQYF | TGTGCCAGCAGTCGGGACAGGGGAGACGAGCAGTACTTC
TRBJ1-2 | NA | NA | TRBV5-1 | CASSQTGFIYGYTF | TGCGCCAGCAGCCAAACAGGGTTTATCTATGGCTACACCTTC